This TCR beta chain was observed in a study of cytomegalovirus exposure and HLA in healthy donors. Study details: A subsequent analysis reported that the 95 to 150 validation repertoires were produced on the same platform that had also been used for the approximately 710 first-cohort repertoires.

Note on this clone: No antigen is known for it.

Method: immunoSEQ multiplex PCR; TCRdb's copy keeps in-frame clones and lacks some. The table includes about 360,000 clones, 70% to 90% detected once. The study, taken as a whole, reports: The classifier was said to identify cytomegalovirus status with high specificity and sensitivity. According to the study, 160 or so TCR beta chains were cytomegalovirus-associated.

With V trimmed by 3 bases and J by 0 bases, 11 bases remained unmatched. The CDR3 is 18 amino acids. CDR1 and CDR2 (germline): SGDLS, YYNGEE. The donors were part of the validation cohort, which consisted of some 120 subjects and was separate from the first cohort of 670 or so subjects. The specimen was PBMCs. The J gene is TRBJ2-2, the V gene TRBV9; 7 bases are shared with TRBD2. The receptor was isolated from a woman aged 18-30 years in good health and CMV-seronegative. CDR3 nucleotide sequence: TGTGCCAGCAGCGCGAGCGGGAACCTATTCGCGAACACCGGGGAGCTGTTTTTT. Protein sequence: CASSASGNLFANTGELFF. The whole variable domain, remainder taken from reference TRBV9 and TRBJ2-2, is DSGVTQTPKHLITATGQRVTLRCSPRSGDLSVYWYQQSLDQGLQFLIQYYNGEERAKGNILERFSAQQFPDLHSELNLSSLELGDSALYFCASSASGNLFANTGELFFGEGSRLTVL.